This passage covers 11 T cell receptor beta chains from one sample sequenced in a study of neoadjuvant anti-PD-1 for oral cavity cancer. The repertoire was sequenced with immunoSEQ multiplex PCR; TCRdb's copy has only in-frame clones and lacks some. The data contain under 15,000 clones, under 85% of them singletons. Time point meaning: after neoadjuvant nivolumab, at surgical resection. The sequences come from PBMCs, collected after nivolumab (anti-PD-1) treatment. The receptor source for this set is a person aged 35-79 years with oral cavity squamous cell carcinoma.

This chain connects TRBV6-6 to TRBJ1-5; D unclear. The CDR3 loop spans 10 amino acids. V was cut by 9 bases and J by 6 bases, with 6 bases left in between. In germline, CDR1 is MNHNY, CDR2 SVGAGI (reference sequence). The CDR3 here is CASGSQPQHF. The CDR3 DNA follows: TGTGCCAGTGGGAGTCAGCCCCAGCATTTT.

The chain uses TRBV30 and TRBJ2-7; D gene uncertain. Germline CDR1 and CDR2: GTSNPN and SVGIG (reference sequence). V lost 0 bases, J lost 5 bases, and 5 bases lay in between. The CDR3 consists of 11 residues. The CDR3 here is CAWSVLNEQYF. CDR3 sequence (DNA): TGTGCCTGGAGTGTACTTAACGAGCAGTACTTC.

This rearrangement joins TRBV6-5 to TRBJ2-3; maybe TRBD1 (5 bases). Trimming left V 5 bases short and J 4 bases short, with 13 bases between. The CDR3 runs 14 residues. Germline CDR1 is MNHEY and CDR2 is SVGAGI. This chain's CDR3 is CASSVQGWPDTQYF. The CDR3 nucleotides read TGTGCCAGCAGTGTCCAGGGTTGGCCAGATACGCAGTATTTT.

The chain carries TRBV25-1 and TRBJ1-5; D might be TRBD1 (6 bases). V was cut by 6 bases and J by 1 base, with 13 bases left in between. Germline values: CDR1 MGHDK, CDR2 SYGVNS. This CDR3 has 15 amino acids. Written as DNA, the CDR3 is TGTGCCAGCAGCGGATCTCAGGGGAGCAATCAGCCCCAGCATTTT. Protein sequence: CASSGSQGSNQPQHF.

The CDR3 here is CASSMGGAGELFF. CDR3 sequence (DNA): TGTGCCAGTAGTATGGGAGGGGCCGGGGAGCTGTTTTTT. The V call is TRBV19, the J call TRBJ2-2; TRBD2 matches at 7 bases. The V segment lost 3 bases and the J segment 6 bases; nucleotides outside the gene matches: 1. CDR3 length equals 13 residues. Germline V gene sequence: CDR1 LNHDA, CDR2 SQIVND (reference sequence).

The chain uses TRBV6-5 and TRBJ1-1; no clear D gene. The CDR3 contains 13 residues. The ends were cut back, 7 bases at V and 1 base at J, with 10 bases in the middle. Germline assignment: CDR1 MNHEY and CDR2 SVGAGI. CDR3 in DNA: TGTGCCAGCACATTTGACCCGAACACTGAAGCTTTCTTT. It yields the protein CASTFDPNTEAFF.

The CDR3 loop reads CASTLRDTQYF. Here the CDR3 DNA reads TGTGCCAGCACCCTGCGGGATACGCAGTATTTT. The rearrangement links TRBV27 to TRBJ2-3; D ambiguous. This CDR3 comprises 11 residues. V shed 7 bases and J shed 6 bases, with 8 bases lying between them. Germline V CDR1 and CDR2: MNHEY, SMNVEV (reference sequence).

The rearrangement links TRBV6-5 to TRBJ2-5, with D tentatively TRBD2 (6 bases). The germline V gene has CDR1 MNHEY and CDR2 SVGAGI. Trimming cost V 7 bases and J 2 bases, with 17 bases left between them. The length of the CDR3 is 15 residues. For the CDR3, the DNA is TGTGCCAGCAACCCACTCGGGGGAATACAAGAGACCCAGTACTTC. Its translation: CASNPLGGIQETQYF.

There are a few counts of this clone. The gene calls are TRBV7-6 and TRBJ1-2, with D perhaps matching TRBD1 (5 bases). Germline V lookup: CDR1 SGHVS, CDR2 FNYEAQ. This CDR3 is 16 amino acids long. With 7 bases removed from V and 5 bases from J, the gap between germline ends came to 23 bases. The CDR3 region is CASKYLQTGTAYGYTF. CDR3 coding DNA: TGTGCCAGCAAATATCTACAAACCGGGACGGCGTATGGCTACACCTTC.

The chain uses TRBV29-1 and TRBJ2-7; 11 bases match TRBD2. The junction had 5 bases not matched to a gene; V was cut back by 5 bases and J by 5 bases. CDR1 is SQVTM, CDR2 ANQGSEA, per germline. This CDR3 is built from 13 residues. CDR3 DNA sequence: TGCAGCGTTCGAACTAGCGGGAGCCACGAGCAGTACTTC. Residues: CSVRTSGSHEQYF.

J is TRBJ1-4 and V is TRBV6-1; D perhaps matches TRBD1 (5 bases). The CDR3 contains 17 residues. Germline V gene sequence: CDR1 MNHNS, CDR2 SASEGT. The V gene lost 4 bases and the J gene lost 4 bases, with 19 bases spanning the gap. The CDR3: CASSVRSGGGVNEKLFF. The CDR3 bases are TGTGCCAGCAGTGTCCGAAGCGGGGGGGGAGTTAATGAAAAACTGTTTTTT.